The present T cell receptor (beta chain) was sequenced within a study of T-cell reconstitution after alpha-beta-depleted transplantation in children. This clonotype has at least ten counts. What it binds is unknown. V shed 3 bases and J shed 1 base, with 4 bases lying between them. This CDR3 contains 12 residues. CDR1 is DFQATT and CDR2 is SNEGSKA in the germline V gene (reference sequence). Study results and limitations: Newly generated T cells supplied most T-cell counts and diversity one year post-transplant. Several hundred expanded graft clones reportedly were the source of alpha-beta T cells about two months after transplant. Surviving thymic progenitors and recipient T cells were the source of high TCRbeta diversity at day 60 in some patients.

Library preparation (for TCRbeta) was performed with unique molecular identifiers. Using its own MiXCR run on the PCR reads, TCRdb lists one record per CDR3 protein. The table shows hundreds of thousands of distinct CDR3 sequences, with 11% occurring only once. The chain carries TRBV20-1 and TRBJ1-5; D call uncertain. Sequenced here: peripheral blood, sampled 180 days after TCRalphabeta/CD19-depleted stem cell transplant. This sequence was found in a male patient under 10 years old who had a stem cell transplant for chronic granulomatous disease, so the T cells may come from the graft donor. CDR3 protein: CSARESNQPQHF. The CDR3 coding sequence is TGCAGTGCTAGGGAAAGCAATCAGCCCCAGCATTTT.